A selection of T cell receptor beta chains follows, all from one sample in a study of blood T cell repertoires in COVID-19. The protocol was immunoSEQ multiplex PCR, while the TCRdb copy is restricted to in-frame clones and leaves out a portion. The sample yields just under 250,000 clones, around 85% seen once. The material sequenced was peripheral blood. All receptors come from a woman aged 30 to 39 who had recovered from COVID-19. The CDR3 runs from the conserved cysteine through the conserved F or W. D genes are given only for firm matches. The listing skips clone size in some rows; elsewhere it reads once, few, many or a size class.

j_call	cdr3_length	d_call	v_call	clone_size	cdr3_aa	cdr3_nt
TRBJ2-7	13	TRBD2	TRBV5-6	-	CASSSSGGYEQYF	TGTGCCAGCAGCTCTAGCGGGGGATACGAGCAGTACTTC
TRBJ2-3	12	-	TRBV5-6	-	CASSPGGGGMDF	TGTGCCAGCAGCCCCGGGGGAGGGGGAATGGATTTT
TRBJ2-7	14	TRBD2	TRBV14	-	CASSHSSGGGEQYF	TGTGCCAGCAGCCACTCTAGCGGGGGAGGCGAGCAGTACTTC
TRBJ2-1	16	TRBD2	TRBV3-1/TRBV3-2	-	CASSQVAGVTYNEQFF	TGTGCCAGCAGCCAAGTAGCGGGGGTTACCTACAATGAGCAGTTCTTC
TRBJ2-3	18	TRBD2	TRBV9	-	CASSVASGGESSTDTQYF	TGTGCCAGCAGCGTAGCGAGCGGGGGGGAATCTAGCACAGATACGCAGTATTTT
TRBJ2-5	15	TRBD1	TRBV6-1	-	CASSIKTGAGETQYF	TGTGCCAGCAGTATAAAGACAGGGGCGGGGGAGACCCAGTACTTC
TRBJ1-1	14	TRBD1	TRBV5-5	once	CASSVQGVDTEAFF	TGTGCCAGCAGCGTACAGGGGGTCGACACTGAAGCTTTCTTT
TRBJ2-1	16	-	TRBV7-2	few	CASSLGTGNHYNEQFF	TGTGCCAGCAGCTTAGGAACGGGGAACCACTACAATGAGCAGTTCTTC
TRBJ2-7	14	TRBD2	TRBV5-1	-	CASSLVSGDYEQYF	TGCGCCAGCAGCTTGGTTAGCGGGGACTACGAGCAGTACTTC
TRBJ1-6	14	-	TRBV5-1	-	CASRLDGLNSPLHF	TGCGCCAGCAGACTGGACGGACTTAATTCACCCCTCCACTTT
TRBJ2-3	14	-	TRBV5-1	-	CASSMSTQTDTQYF	TGCGCCAGCAGTATGTCGACACAGACAGATACGCAGTATTTT
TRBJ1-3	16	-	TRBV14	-	CASSQLGANSGNTIYF	TGTGCCAGCAGCCAACTGGGAGCAAACTCTGGAAACACCATATATTTT
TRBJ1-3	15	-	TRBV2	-	CARKMQGNSGNTIYF	TGTGCCAGAAAGATGCAGGGGAACTCTGGAAACACCATATATTTT